The 8 T cell receptor beta chains below were found in one sample sequenced in a study of early T cells in non-severe SARS-CoV-2 infection. TCRdb reanalysed the 5' RACE reads using MiXCR and keeps one entry per CDR3 protein. The sample lists approximately 73,000 distinct CDR3 sequences; about 13% were seen once. Sequencing was done on a sample of whole blood. These receptor sequences come from an adult who was a healthcare worker with PCR-confirmed SARS-CoV-2 infection or an uninfected control (not recorded which).

This clonotype was recorded many times. This chain links TRBV11-2 with TRBJ2-1; unclear D gene. V gave up 5 bases and J gave up 7 bases, with 9 bases separating them. CDR3 length: 12 residues. CDR1 and CDR2 (germline): SGHAT, FQNNGV. The CDR3 is CASSRSLNEQFF. CDR3 bases: TGTGCCAGCAGCCGCTCCCTGAATGAGCAGTTCTTC. The variable domain in full, completed from reference TRBV11-2 and TRBJ2-1, reads EAGVAQSPRYKIIEKRQSVAFWCNPISGHATLYWYQQILGQGPKLLIQFQNNGVVDDSQLPKDRFSAERLKGVDSTLKIQPAKLEDSAVYLCASSRSLNEQFFGPGTRLTVL.

This clonotype was counted at least ten times. This chain links TRBV29-1 with TRBJ2-2; 9 nucleotides align to TRBD2. The CDR3 runs to 12 residues. Trimming cost V 7 bases and J 3 bases; bases outside gene matches: 0. Germline V gives CDR1 SQVTM, CDR2 ANQGSEA. The CDR3 protein is CSGLADTGELFF. The DNA for the CDR3 is TGCAGCGGACTAGCGGACACCGGGGAGCTGTTTTTT.

This clonotype was detected only a few times. V gene TRBV18 combines with J gene TRBJ1-1; D might be TRBD1 (6 bases). Germline-derived CDR1 and CDR2 are KGHSH and LQKENI. Trimming pared 0 bases from V and 1 base from J, leaving 12 bases between. CDR3 size: 16 residues. The chain's CDR3 is CASSPPQGRGNTEAFF. The CDR3 region has the DNA TGTGCCAGCTCACCACCGCAGGGGCGGGGGAACACTGAAGCTTTCTTT.

This clonotype has a count of ten or more. The V and J genes are TRBV11-3 and TRBJ1-5, with 8 bases identical to TRBD1. The CDR3 is 16 amino acids. Germline CDR1 and CDR2: SGHNT and YENEEA. V gave up 3 bases and J gave up 6 bases; unmatched junction bases: 10. The DNA for the CDR3 is TGTGCCAGCAGCTTGACAGGGGAGCTTCAGGGTCAGCCCCAGCATTTT. It yields the protein CASSLTGELQGQPQHF. Using reference TRBV11-3 and TRBJ1-5 for the parts outside the CDR3, the full variable domain is EAGVVQSPRYKIIEKKQPVAFWCNPISGHNTLYWYLQNLGQGPELLIRYENEEAVDDSQLPKDRFSAERLKGVDSTLKIQPAELGDSAVYLCASSLTGELQGQPQHFGDGTRLSIL.

This chain connects TRBV7-6 to TRBJ2-3; TRBD2 agrees at 7 bases. Unmatched junction bases numbered 6, after V lost 1 base and J lost 2 bases. The CDR3 is made up of 16 amino acids. Germline V gene data show CDR1 as SGHVS and CDR2 as FNYEAQ. The DNA for the CDR3 is TGTGCCAGCAGCTTAGGAAATCTAGCGGCCACAGATACGCAGTATTTT. Encoded protein: CASSLGNLAATDTQYF. The whole variable domain, remainder taken from reference TRBV7-6 and TRBJ2-3, is GAGVSQSPRYKVTKRGQDVALRCDPISGHVSLYWYRQALGQGPEFLTYFNYEAQQDKSGLPNDRFSAERPEGSISTLTIQRTEQRDSAMYRCASSLGNLAATDTQYFGPGTRLTVL.

Details on this clonotype: Its ends do not fully match the called genes, so a read error is possible. The chain couples TRBV7-7 to TRBJ2-3; no clear D. There are 14 residues in the CDR3. The germline V gene has CDR1 SSHAT and CDR2 FNYEAQ (reference sequence). The CDR3 sequence: CASSLLGPTDTQYF. The CDR3 DNA follows: TGTGCTAGCAGCTTGTTAGGGCCCACAGATACGCAGTATTTT.

This clonotype was recorded a few times. This chain uses TRBV10-3 with TRBJ2-6; D assignment may be TRBD1 or TRBD2 (5 bases each). The CDR3 contains 20 residues. The V gene lost 6 bases and the J gene lost 0 bases, with 24 bases spanning the gap. From germline, CDR1 is ENHRY and CDR2 SYGVKD. The CDR3 region has the DNA TGTGCCATCAGCGAGAGAATGTACACCCGGGGCGCCTCTGGGGCCAACGTCCTGACTTTC. This encodes CAISERMYTRGASGANVLTF.

This clonotype was recorded at least ten times. V usage is TRBV13 and J usage is TRBJ2-7; D remains unclear. The CDR3 consists of 16 residues. Trimming took 2 bases from V and 1 from J, leaving 15 bases between them. In germline, CDR1 is PRHDT, CDR2 FYEKMQ (reference sequence). CDR3 residues: CASSLYRGSRSYEQYF. The CDR3 DNA reads TGTGCCAGCAGCTTATATCGCGGCAGTCGATCCTACGAGCAGTACTTC.